This T cell receptor beta chain emerged from a study of T cell responses to AZD1222 COVID-19 vaccine. Libraries were prepared by immunoSEQ multiplex PCR; TCRdb keeps only in-frame clonotypes and omits some of them. The table lists 200,000 to 250,000 clones, 94% of them singletons. V was cut by 4 bases and J by 0 bases, with 13 bases left in between. Germline V gene lookup returns CDR1 LGHNA and CDR2 YSLEER. The CDR3 is made up of 15 amino acids. This chain connects TRBV4-3 to TRBJ2-7, with D possibly TRBD2 on 6 matching bases. This clonotype was obtained from an adult who received the MenACWY meningococcal vaccine as a control. Here the sequenced sample was peripheral blood, taken 28 days after the second dose of the MenACWY control vaccine. CDR3 loop: CASSPGRSGSYEQYF. DNA for the CDR3: TGCGCCAGCAGCCCGGGGAGGTCCGGCTCCTACGAGCAGTACTTC.